One sample yielded the 25 T cell receptor beta chains listed below, sequenced in a study of cytomegalovirus exposure and HLA in healthy donors. Use of 60 Vbeta and 13 Jbeta primers characterized the PCR. TCRdb's table, derived via immunoSEQ multiplex PCR, lists solely in-frame clones and lacks some. The sample lists 210,000 or so clones; roughly 73% were seen once. Source material: PBMCs. The receptors stem from a boy aged 5 to 17 in good health and CMV-seronegative.

V is TRBV15 and J is TRBJ2-7; the D gene is possibly TRBD2 (6 bases). From germline, CDR1 is LNHNV and CDR2 YYDKDF (reference sequence). Trimming cost V 5 bases and J 6 bases, with 20 bases left between them. The CDR3 is 15 residues long. CDR3 sequence (DNA): TGTGCCACCAGCCCCTCCCGGGTCGGGGGAGGCGAGCAGTACTTC. This codes for CATSPSRVGGGEQYF.

This chain connects TRBV11-3 to TRBJ2-2; tentatively, D is TRBD2 (5 bases). V was shortened by 5 bases and J by 4 bases, with 14 bases between the two germline ends. The CDR3 totals 15 residues. CDR1 and CDR2 from the germline V gene are SGHNT and YENEEA. The DNA of the CDR3 is TGTGCCAGCAGCGTAGGCTTGAGCGGCACCGGGGAGCTGTTTTTT. Its translation: CASSVGLSGTGELFF.

V gene TRBV7-8 combines with J gene TRBJ2-5; TRBD1 matches 8 bases. Near its end, the DNA agrees better with TRBJ2-7, so the J call may be wrong. The germline V gene has CDR1 SGHVS and CDR2 FQNEAQ. The CDR3 spans 13 residues. The DNA for the CDR3 is TGTGCCAGCAGCCAGAGGACAGGGACCGAGCAGTACTTC. Its protein is CASSQRTGTEQYF.

The chain recombines TRBV11-3 with TRBJ2-7, with TRBD2 as a possible D gene (5 bases). Between the trimmed V and J ends, which lost 4 bases and 0 bases, there was a span of 13 bases. The CDR3 loop spans 15 amino acids. Germline values: CDR1 SGHNT, CDR2 YENEEA. The CDR3 bases are TGTGCCAGCAGCTCGCCGGGATCACACTCCTACGAGCAGTACTTC. This sequence encodes CASSSPGSHSYEQYF.

The V gene is TRBV4-2, the J gene TRBJ1-1; TRBD1 agrees at 8 bases. Germline V gene data show CDR1 as LGHNA and CDR2 as YNFKEQ. CDR3 size: 13 residues. The V segment lost 1 base and the J segment 10 bases; nucleotides outside the gene matches: 5. The CDR3 loop reads CASSQGQGFVAFF. The DNA for the CDR3 is TGTGCCAGCAGCCAAGGACAGGGGTTTGTAGCTTTCTTT.

The CDR3 DNA is TGTGCCAGCAGCTTATTGGGGACAGGGAATTCACCCCTCCACTTT. It encodes CASSLLGTGNSPLHF. The chain combines TRBV11-3 with TRBJ1-6; 9 bases are shared with TRBD1. Germline V gene lookup returns CDR1 SGHNT and CDR2 YENEEA. Trimming cost V 2 bases and J 7 bases; bases outside gene matches: 3. The CDR3 covers 15 residues. Supplemented by reference TRBV11-3 and TRBJ1-6, the full variable domain reads EAGVVQSPRYKIIEKKQPVAFWCNPISGHNTLYWYLQNLGQGPELLIRYENEEAVDDSQLPKDRFSAERLKGVDSTLKIQPAELGDSAVYLCASSLLGTGNSPLHFGNGTRLTVT.

This rearrangement joins TRBV7-3 to TRBJ1-1; D call uncertain. Germline lookup yields CDR1 SGHTA and CDR2 FQGTGA. The CDR3 runs to 15 residues. Trimming cost V 5 bases and J 4 bases, with 17 bases left between them. CDR3 amino acids: CASSIQIAGGTEAFF. The CDR3 nucleotides read TGTGCCAGCAGCATACAGATAGCGGGCGGCACTGAAGCTTTCTTT.

The chain has TRBV2 and TRBJ1-1, with D possibly being TRBD1 (6 bases). The CDR3 extends over 14 amino acids. With 5 bases removed from V and 0 bases from J, the gap between germline ends came to 10 bases. Germline V gives CDR1 SNHLY, CDR2 FYNNEI. This CDR3 reads CASSWTAMNTEAFF. The DNA for the CDR3 is TGTGCCAGCAGTTGGACAGCCATGAACACTGAAGCTTTCTTT.

J is TRBJ2-1 and V is TRBV11-3; 8 bases line up with TRBD2. In germline, CDR1 is SGHNT, CDR2 YENEEA. The V segment lost 0 bases and the J segment 5 bases; nucleotides outside the gene matches: 6. This CDR3 is 16 amino acids long. CDR3 sequence reads: CASSLDGLAGDNEQFF. In DNA form, the CDR3 reads TGTGCCAGCAGCTTAGATGGGCTAGCGGGCGACAATGAGCAGTTCTTC.

This clone appeared once. The CDR3 protein is CASSLPSRTGAGVTEAFF. CDR3 in DNA: TGCGCCAGCAGTTTGCCCTCCCGGACAGGGGCTGGCGTCACTGAAGCTTTCTTT. This chain joins TRBV5-1 and TRBJ1-1, with 9 bases matching TRBD1. This CDR3 comprises 18 residues. Germline values: CDR1 SGHRS, CDR2 YFSETQ. J gave up 4 bases and V 5 bases, and 18 bases lay outside the gene matches.

The chain uses TRBV29-1 and TRBJ2-3; D might be TRBD1 (5 bases). Trimming stripped 2 bases from V and 2 bases from J, with 14 bases between. This CDR3 is 15 amino acids long. CDR1 and CDR2 (germline): SQVTM, ANQGSEA. The CDR3 protein is CSVEKRGHFTDTQYF. The DNA of the CDR3 is TGCAGCGTTGAAAAGCGAGGACACTTCACAGATACGCAGTATTTT.

The sample holds one count of this clone. The CDR3 sequence is CASSSPRGRDSPLHF. The CDR3 DNA reads TGTGCCAGCAGCTCGCCAAGGGGTCGGGATTCACCCCTCCACTTT. J is TRBJ1-6 and V is TRBV6-1; possibly TRBD1 for D (5 bases). Germline V lookup: CDR1 MNHNS, CDR2 SASEGT. Trimming stripped 6 bases from V and 8 bases from J, with 17 bases between. The CDR3 has 15 residues.

For the CDR3, the DNA is TGTGCCAGCAGTGTCGGGACAGGTGTTGAAGCTTTCTTT. It yields the protein CASSVGTGVEAFF. This chain uses TRBV6-1 with TRBJ1-1; 8 bases fit TRBD1. Germline loops: CDR1 MNHNS, CDR2 SASEGT. This CDR3 region has 13 residues. Germline trimming cut 4 bases from V and 7 bases from J; bases unmatched to any gene: 5.

The chain employs TRBV27 and TRBJ1-2, with D perhaps matching TRBD1 (5 bases). The V end lost 0 bases, the J end lost 2 bases, and 10 bases lay between the germline ends. Germline V lookup: CDR1 MNHEY, CDR2 SMNVEV (reference sequence). The length of the CDR3 is 15 residues. CDR3 loop: CASSLSGGDNYGYTF. For the CDR3, the DNA is TGTGCCAGCAGTTTATCGGGGGGAGACAACTATGGCTACACCTTC.

This rearrangement joins TRBV30 to TRBJ1-1, with D possibly TRBD1 on 5 matching bases. Germline CDR1 and CDR2: GTSNPN and SVGIG (reference sequence). With 4 bases removed from V and 3 bases from J, the gap between germline ends came to 18 bases. This CDR3 comprises 15 residues. The CDR3 reads CAWIYRIAGHTEAFF. CDR3 bases: TGTGCCTGGATCTACCGAATCGCGGGACACACTGAAGCTTTCTTT. The complete variable domain, with remaining parts taken from reference TRBV30 and TRBJ1-1, reads SQTIHQWPATLVQPVGSPLSLECTVEGTSNPNLYWYRQAAGRGLQLLFYSVGIGQISSEVPQNLSASRPQDRQFILSSKKLLLSDSGFYLCAWIYRIAGHTEAFFGQGTRLTVV.

The V gene is TRBV9, the J gene TRBJ2-1; TRBD2 is a possible D gene (5 bases). CDR1 and CDR2 from the germline V gene are SGDLS and YYNGEE. V was cut by 5 bases and J by 4 bases, with 16 bases left in between. The CDR3 sequence is 15 residues long. CDR3 region: CASRPTGISYNEQFF. CDR3 DNA sequence: TGTGCCAGCAGGCCCACGGGGATATCTTACAATGAGCAGTTCTTC.

This clone appeared a single time. The rearrangement joins TRBV6-5 to TRBJ2-5, with D possibly matching TRBD1 (6 bases). Gene TRBJ2-7 matches the end of the DNA better, so the J call may be wrong. The germline V gene encodes CDR1 MNHEY and CDR2 SVGAGI. The CDR3 runs 15 residues. The CDR3 sequence: CASRFRDGQNYEQYF. CDR3 DNA: TGTGCCAGCAGATTCCGGGACGGACAGAATTACGAGCAGTACTTC.

The chain uses TRBV30 and TRBJ1-1; 12 bases are a match to TRBD1. The CDR3 runs 14 residues. Germline-derived CDR1 and CDR2 are GTSNPN and SVGIG (reference sequence). V lost 5 bases, J lost 11 bases, and 12 bases stayed unmatched. CDR3 sequence: CAWVLGTGGERAFF. The CDR3 bases are TGTGCCTGGGTGTTAGGGACAGGGGGCGAGAGGGCTTTCTTT. The complete variable domain, with remaining parts taken from reference TRBV30 and TRBJ1-1, reads SQTIHQWPATLVQPVGSPLSLECTVEGTSNPNLYWYRQAAGRGLQLLFYSVGIGQISSEVPQNLSASRPQDRQFILSSKKLLLSDSGFYLCAWVLGTGGERAFFGQGTRLTVV.

V is TRBV30 and J is TRBJ1-2; D not resolved. From germline, CDR1 is GTSNPN and CDR2 SVGIG (reference sequence). The CDR3 extends over 11 amino acids. V dropped 7 bases and J dropped 2 bases, with 8 bases sitting between them. DNA for the CDR3: TGTGCCTCAGCGCAGAACTATGGCTACACCTTC. This translates into CASAQNYGYTF.

There are a few counts of this clone. This sequence joins TRBV2 and TRBJ2-1, with 12 bases matching TRBD2. Germline V CDR1 and CDR2: SNHLY, FYNNEI. The V and J ends lost 6 bases and 3 bases, in that order; junction bases with no gene match: 3. The CDR3 extends over 15 amino acids. CDR3 sequence (DNA): TGTGCCAGCAGGACACTAGCGGGAGGCTACAATGAGCAGTTCTTC. Encoded protein: CASRTLAGGYNEQFF.

This chain uses TRBV5-1 with TRBJ2-5, with 9 bases matching TRBD1. Germline trimming cut 4 bases from V and 4 bases from J; bases unmatched to any gene: 14. There are 17 residues in the CDR3. Per germline, CDR1 SGHRS and CDR2 YFSETQ. The CDR3 loop reads CASSLRAVGQGLETQYF. The CDR3, as DNA: TGCGCCAGCAGCCTGAGGGCAGTCGGACAGGGGTTAGAGACCCAGTACTTC.

The chain couples TRBV7-9 to TRBJ2-1; D gene unclear. The CDR3 sequence is 14 residues long. V gave up 1 base and J gave up 3 bases, with 7 bases separating them. The V gene's germline CDR1 is SEHNR and CDR2 FQNEAQ (reference sequence). The CDR3 sequence: CASSLVPLYNEQFF. As DNA, the CDR3 is TGTGCCAGCAGCTTAGTCCCTCTCTACAATGAGCAGTTCTTC.

The rearrangement links TRBV7-9 to TRBJ2-5, with a weak D call TRBD1 (7 bases). Germline loops: CDR1 SEHNR, CDR2 FQNEAQ (reference sequence). The V end was cut by 4 bases, the J end by 3 bases, with 21 bases between. The CDR3 totals 17 residues. CDR3: CASSSSKVGRGEETQYF. The CDR3 nucleotides are TGTGCCAGCAGCTCCTCCAAAGTGGGCAGGGGGGAAGAGACCCAGTACTTC.

This clone was detected only a few times. The V and J genes are TRBV10-3 and TRBJ1-6, with 7 positions matching TRBD1. V was pared by 2 bases and J by 9 bases, with 7 bases of the junction left unmatched. The CDR3 length is 15 residues. The V gene's germline CDR1 is ENHRY and CDR2 SYGVKD. The CDR3 loop reads CAISERGTESSPLHF. The CDR3 DNA sequence: TGTGCCATCAGTGAGCGGGGGACAGAAAGTTCACCCCTCCACTTT.

The chain recombines TRBV28 with TRBJ1-5; D gene ambiguous. The length of the CDR3 is 14 residues. CDR1 is MDHEN and CDR2 is SYDVKM in the germline V gene. V dropped 4 bases and J dropped 1 base, with 8 bases sitting between them. CDR3 sequence: CASSWSGSNQPQHF. The DNA of the CDR3 is TGTGCCAGCAGTTGGAGCGGCAGCAATCAGCCCCAGCATTTT.